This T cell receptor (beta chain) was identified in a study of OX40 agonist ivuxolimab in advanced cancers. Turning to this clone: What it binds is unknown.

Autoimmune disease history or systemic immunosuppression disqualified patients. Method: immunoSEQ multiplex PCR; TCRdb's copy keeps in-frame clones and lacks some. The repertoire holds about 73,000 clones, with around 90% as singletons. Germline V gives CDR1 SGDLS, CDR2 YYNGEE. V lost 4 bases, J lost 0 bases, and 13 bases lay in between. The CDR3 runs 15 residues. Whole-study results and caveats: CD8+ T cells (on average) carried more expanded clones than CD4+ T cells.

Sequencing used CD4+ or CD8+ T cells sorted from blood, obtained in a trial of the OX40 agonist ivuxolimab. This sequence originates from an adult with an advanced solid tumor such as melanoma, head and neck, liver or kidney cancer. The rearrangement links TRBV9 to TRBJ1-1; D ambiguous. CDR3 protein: CASSLTGNMNTEAFF. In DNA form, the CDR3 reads TGTGCCAGCAGCCTAACGGGGAACATGAACACTGAAGCTTTCTTT.